The clone carrying this TCR beta chain was seen only a few times. The target antigen is unknown. Trimming cost V 2 bases and J 4 bases, with 11 bases left between them. CDR1 and CDR2 from the germline V gene are WSHSY and SAAADI. This CDR3 has 14 residues. The data originate from a study of CD8 T cells in ankylosing spondylitis. Findings and caveats of the study: Ankylosing spondylitis blood appeared to be characterized by a TCR beta motif of eight highly homologous variants. Earlier reports found some motif variants in synovial fluid and blood in reactive arthritis.

MiXCR was run by TCRdb on the 5' RACE reads, yielding one entry per CDR3 protein. The sample has 200,000 to 250,000 distinct CDR3 sequences, just under 7.5% seen once. Sequenced: blood, either unsorted or a sorted T cell fraction (not recorded which). The receptor was derived from a male donor with ankylosing spondylitis. This chain links TRBV10-2 with TRBJ1-2; D is ambiguous. CDR3 residues: CASSEVTVAYGYTF. DNA of the CDR3: TGCGCCAGCAGTGAGGTGACGGTGGCCTATGGCTACACCTTC.